This T cell receptor beta chain originates from a study of human T cells and chemical hapten exposure. Findings and limits, study-wide: With alopecia, donors may have immune responses unlike healthy people's. PT1 expanded TCR counts correlated positively with patch test score.

On this clonotype: Its antigen remains unidentified.

CDR3 length equals 17 residues. V shed 1 base and J shed 0 bases, with 15 bases lying between them. Germline V CDR1 and CDR2: SEHNR, FQNEAQ (reference sequence). TCRdb redid the calling of the RACE reads with MiXCR, one entry per CDR3 protein. This table holds approximately 400,000 distinct CDR3 sequences, 5% to 6.5% found once. Time point given: pre-sensitization, week 0. Stated treatment: therapeutic diphenylcyclopropenone sensitization with weekly scalp DPC. Researchers sampled blood before each patch test went on. It was from unfractionated whole blood that total RNA was extracted. The TCR was taken from a woman aged 50 to 65 with alopecia areata. Some clones in this sample may be carry-over from other donors' samples. This rearrangement joins TRBV7-9 to TRBJ1-2, with a weak D call TRBD1 (6 bases). Material: whole blood, obtained in connection with sensitization to the hapten diphenylcyclopropenone (DPC). In DNA form, the CDR3 reads TGTGCCAGCAGCTTAGGGGAAGGGGGTCCTCCTAACTATGGCTACACCTTC. Its protein is CASSLGEGGPPNYGYTF.